The next 16 T cell receptor beta chains were all read from a single sample in a study of CD8+CD57+ T cells in acquired aplastic anemia. Investigators profiled TCR beta VDJ and CDR3 from genomic DNA template. TCRdb called the reads again in MiXCR, with one record for every CDR3 protein. The sample has approximately 270,000 distinct CDR3 sequences; approximately 55% are singletons. Input material: sorted CD4+, CD8+, or CD8+CD57+ T cells (not recorded which) from PBMCs. The receptor source for this set is a human donor with severe aplastic anemia or a healthy control (not recorded which).

The rearrangement uses TRBV19 and TRBJ2-3, with TRBD1 identical over 8 bases. CDR3 size: 14 residues. The ends lost 6 bases at V and 4 bases at J; junction bases unmatched: 6. Germline V CDR1 and CDR2: LNHDA, SQIVND (reference sequence). CDR3 sequence (DNA): TGTGCCAGTAGCGGACAGGGACTCGCAGATACGCAGTATTTT. Translating gives CASSGQGLADTQYF.

This clonotype was observed once. V gene TRBV9 combines with J gene TRBJ2-7; no clear D. This CDR3 has 16 residues. V shed 4 bases and J shed 7 bases, with 24 bases lying between them. The germline V gene has CDR1 SGDLS and CDR2 YYNGEE. The chain's CDR3 is CASSLDRQAWPGEQYF. The CDR3 region has the DNA TGTGCCAGCAGCTTAGATCGCCAGGCCTGGCCCGGGGAGCAGTACTTC.

Turning to this clonotype: One junction end disagrees with the germline gene, perhaps due to a read error. In nucleotides, the CDR3 is TGTGCCAGCAGTGGGGGGGGGGCCTACAATGAGCAGCTCTTC. Translating it yields CASSGGGAYNEQLF. V gene TRBV7-8 combines with J gene TRBJ2-1; tentative D call: TRBD2 (7 bases). The CDR3 length is 14 residues. CDR1 and CDR2 from the germline V gene are SGHVS and FQNEAQ.

The V call is TRBV19, the J call TRBJ1-2; 7 positions agree with TRBD1. J lost 4 bases, V lost 3 bases, and 8 bases had no gene match. This CDR3 contains 15 residues. The germline V gene has CDR1 LNHDA and CDR2 SQIVND (reference sequence). The DNA for the CDR3 is TGTGCCAGTAGTATCCCGGCTGGACAGGCCTATGGCTACACCTTC. It specifies CASSIPAGQAYGYTF. The entire variable domain, with the rest obtained from reference TRBV19 and TRBJ1-2, is as follows: DGGITQSPKYLFRKEGQNVTLSCEQNLNHDAMYWYRQDPGQGLRLIYYSQIVNDFQKGDIAEGYSVSREKKESFPLTVTSAQKNPTAFYLCASSIPAGQAYGYTFGSGTRLTVV.

The rearrangement uses TRBV24-1 and TRBJ1-5, with a weak D call TRBD1 (5 bases). V shed 5 bases and J shed 4 bases, with 14 bases lying between them. The germline V gene has CDR1 KGHDR and CDR2 SFDVKD. There are 15 residues in the CDR3. The DNA of the CDR3 is TGTGCCACCAGTGCTGCAGGGAGCCCTAATCAGCCCCAGCATTTT. Amino acids: CATSAAGSPNQPQHF.

The V gene is TRBV7-7, the J gene TRBJ2-2; 14 bases agree with TRBD2. Per germline, CDR1 SSHAT and CDR2 FNYEAQ (reference sequence). V lost 1 base, J lost 5 bases, and 3 bases stayed unmatched. The CDR3 contains 17 residues. CDR3 in amino acids: CASSLGRLAGGTGELFF. CDR3 DNA sequence: TGTGCCAGCAGCTTAGGGCGACTAGCGGGAGGGACCGGGGAGCTGTTTTTT.

This clonotype was seen ten or more times. J is TRBJ2-5 and V is TRBV9, with TRBD2 identical over 8 bases. CDR1 is SGDLS, CDR2 YYNGEE, per germline. Trimming cost V 1 base and J 1 base; bases outside gene matches: 12. This CDR3 has 18 amino acids. The CDR3 nucleotides read TGTGCCAGCAGCGTAACTGTCCCCGGAGCGGGGGTCCAAGAGACCCAGTACTTC. This sequence encodes CASSVTVPGAGVQETQYF.

This clonotype was counted only a few times. The CDR3 region is CASSLGRASPRYEQYF. The DNA of the CDR3 is TGTGCCAGCAGCTTAGGGAGGGCGTCTCCTCGCTACGAGCAGTACTTC. The J gene is TRBJ2-7, the V gene TRBV7-9; a weak D match, TRBD2 (6 bases). Looked up from germline, CDR1 is SEHNR and CDR2 is FQNEAQ (reference sequence). Trimming cost V 1 base and J 3 bases, with 16 bases left between them. The CDR3 length is 16 residues.

The CDR3 is CASSLGSIPYEQYF. As DNA, the CDR3 is TGTGCCAGCAGCCTAGGGTCCATTCCTTACGAGCAGTACTTC. The chain has TRBV5-4 and TRBJ2-7; D is unclear. Deletions cut 4 bases from V and 4 bases from J, with 15 bases between. The CDR3 is 14 residues long. Germline V gene lookup returns CDR1 SGHNT and CDR2 YYREEE (reference sequence). Using reference TRBV5-4 and TRBJ2-7 for the parts outside the CDR3, the full variable domain is ETGVTQSPTHLIKTRGQQVTLRCSSQSGHNTVSWYQQALGQGPQFIFQYYREEENGRGNFPPRFSGLQFPNYSSELNVNALELDDSALYLCASSLGSIPYEQYFGPGTRLTVT.

This clonotype was counted ten times or more. The CDR3 nucleotides read TGTGCCAGCAGCCTTAATCAGGGGGACACTGAAGCTTTCTTT. It is translated as CASSLNQGDTEAFF. This chain joins TRBV7-9 and TRBJ1-1, with TRBD1 matching over 7 bases. Germline lookup yields CDR1 SEHNR and CDR2 FQNEAQ (reference sequence). V dropped 5 bases and J dropped 3; count of bases not matched to a gene: 6. This CDR3 has 14 amino acids.

The CDR3 region is CASRRSTQHF. The CDR3 nucleotides read TGTGCCAGCCGCCGTTCAACCCAGCATTTT. The chain carries TRBV7-2 and TRBJ1-5; the D is unclear. The germline V gene has CDR1 SGHTA and CDR2 FQGNSA. The length of the CDR3 is 10 residues. The V gene lost 8 bases and the J gene lost 11 bases, with 10 bases spanning the gap.

This clonotype was recorded a few times. The CDR3 is CSALGQGKSEQYF. CDR3 sequence (DNA): TGCAGTGCTCTTGGACAGGGAAAGTCCGAGCAGTACTTC. The rearrangement links TRBV20-1 to TRBJ2-7; 8 nucleotides agree with TRBD1. With 5 bases clipped from V and 6 bases from J, the junction kept 9 bases outside the gene matches. This CDR3 is 13 amino acids long. Per germline, CDR1 DFQATT and CDR2 SNEGSKA (reference sequence).

In this sample, this clonotype turned up many times. The CDR3 region has the DNA TGTGCCAGCAGTAAATCGGACAGTTATGCTGAAGCTTTCTTT. Its protein product is CASSKSDSYAEAFF. V gene TRBV6-5 combines with J gene TRBJ1-1; the D gene is possibly TRBD1 (6 bases). V lost 5 bases, J lost 6 bases, and 16 bases lay in between. Germline V gene data show CDR1 as MNHEY and CDR2 as SVGAGI. The CDR3 totals 14 residues.

This clonotype occurred many times. CDR3 in amino acids: CASSSHNTEAFF. CDR3 sequence (DNA): TGTGCCAGCAGCTCACACAACACTGAAGCTTTCTTT. The chain links TRBV7-3 to TRBJ1-1; the D is unclear. Trimming pared 4 bases from V and 2 bases from J, leaving 5 bases between. Looked up from germline, CDR1 is SGHTA and CDR2 is FQGTGA. This CDR3 has 12 residues.

This chain connects TRBV7-9 to TRBJ2-1; D ambiguous. V gave up 0 bases and J gave up 5 bases, with 11 bases separating them. The length of the CDR3 is 15 residues. CDR1 SEHNR and CDR2 FQNEAQ come from the germline V gene (reference sequence). As DNA, the CDR3 is TGTGCCAGCAGCTTAGCCCACCCGAGAGACAATGAGCAGTTCTTC. Protein sequence: CASSLAHPRDNEQFF.

The chain couples TRBV20-1 to TRBJ1-1; the D is unclear. This CDR3 has 11 amino acids. The V gene's germline CDR1 is DFQATT and CDR2 SNEGSKA (reference sequence). V was cut by 3 bases and J by 3 bases, with 5 bases left in between. The CDR3 spells CSAREDTEAFF. The CDR3 DNA is TGCAGTGCTAGGGAGGACACTGAAGCTTTCTTT.